A selection of T cell receptor beta chains follows, all from one sample in a study of T cells in Graves' hyperthyroidism and ophthalmopathy. TCRdb fed the multiplex PCR reads into MiXCR, producing one record per CDR3 protein. Of about 350,000 distinct CDR3 sequences listed, roughly 15% are singletons. Sequenced input: blood. All receptors come from a woman between 55 and 75 years old with Graves' ophthalmopathy. Each CDR3 is given with its conserved first and last residue. Each record gives: CDR3 length, D gene, J gene, clone size, V gene, CDR3 protein, CDR3 DNA. D genes are given only for firm matches. Size values are once, few and many counts, or a class for expanded clones, and some rows have none.

len: 15
d_gene: NA
j_gene: TRBJ2-5
abundance: many
v_gene: TRBV11-2
CDR3aa: CASSPRGDHDETQYF
CDR3nt: TGTGCCAGCAGCCCGCGTGGGGACCACGATGAGACCCAGTACTTC

len: 17
d_gene: TRBD1
j_gene: TRBJ2-7
abundance: many
v_gene: TRBV6-5
CDR3aa: CASSYSTPGTEGAEQYF
CDR3nt: TGTGCCAGCAGTTACTCGACCCCCGGGACAGAGGGCGCCGAGCAGTACTTC

len: 12
d_gene: NA
j_gene: TRBJ1-4
abundance: few
v_gene: TRBV13
CDR3aa: CASMAAGEKLFF
CDR3nt: TGTGCCAGCATGGCGGCGGGTGAAAAACTGTTTTTT

len: 14
d_gene: NA
j_gene: TRBJ2-7
abundance: many
v_gene: TRBV20-1
CDR3aa: CSCELKTGTYEQYF
CDR3nt: TGCAGTTGCGAGCTAAAGACAGGCACCTACGAGCAGTACTTC

len: 15
d_gene: NA
j_gene: TRBJ1-4
abundance: few
v_gene: TRBV7-9
CDR3aa: CASSLPNRPGEKLFF
CDR3nt: TGTGCCAGCAGCTTACCCAATCGGCCAGGGGAAAAACTGTTTTTT

len: 14
d_gene: NA
j_gene: TRBJ2-1
abundance: many
v_gene: TRBV20-1
CDR3aa: CSADLLEYYNEQFF
CDR3nt: TGCAGTGCTGACCTACTAGAGTACTACAATGAGCAGTTCTTC

len: 15
d_gene: TRBD2
j_gene: TRBJ2-7
abundance: NA
v_gene: TRBV4-2
CDR3aa: CASSHSAGPGYEQYF
CDR3nt: TGTGCCAGCAGCCACTCAGCGGGACCAGGGTACGAGCAGTACTTC

len: 18
d_gene: TRBD2
j_gene: TRBJ2-3
abundance: many
v_gene: TRBV3-1
CDR3aa: CASSQDLGRAVSTDTQYF
CDR3nt: TGTGCCAGCAGCCAAGATCTCGGGAGGGCGGTAAGCACAGATACGCAGTATTTT

len: 14
d_gene: NA
j_gene: TRBJ1-1
abundance: many
v_gene: TRBV6-1
CDR3aa: CASSESRAYTEAFF
CDR3nt: TGTGCCAGCAGTGAGTCCAGAGCGTACACTGAAGCTTTCTTT

len: 14
d_gene: TRBD1
j_gene: TRBJ2-5
abundance: many
v_gene: TRBV11-3
CDR3aa: CASSPGGQGETQYF
CDR3nt: TGTGCCAGCAGCCCAGGGGGACAGGGAGAGACCCAGTACTTC

len: 18
d_gene: NA
j_gene: TRBJ2-6
abundance: few
v_gene: TRBV13
CDR3aa: CASSLGFTLSSGANVLTF
CDR3nt: TGTGCCAGCAGCTTAGGATTCACCCTAAGCTCTGGGGCCAACGTCCTGACTTTC

len: 12
d_gene: NA
j_gene: TRBJ2-5
abundance: many
v_gene: TRBV3-1
CDR3aa: CASSQVQETQYF
CDR3nt: TGTGCCAGCAGCCAAGTCCAAGAGACCCAGTACTTC

len: 13
d_gene: TRBD1
j_gene: TRBJ1-2
abundance: NA
v_gene: TRBV5-5
CDR3aa: CASSFQGAGGYTF
CDR3nt: TGTGCCAGCAGCTTTCAGGGGGCAGGTGGCTACACCTTC

len: 18
d_gene: NA
j_gene: TRBJ2-2
abundance: NA
v_gene: TRBV19
CDR3aa: CASSIDASLAVNTGELFF
CDR3nt: TGTGCCAGTAGTATAGACGCCTCACTAGCAGTGAACACCGGGGAGCTGTTTTTT

len: 14
d_gene: NA
j_gene: TRBJ2-7
abundance: many
v_gene: TRBV11-2
CDR3aa: CASSLEANSYEQYF
CDR3nt: TGTGCCAGCAGCTTGGAGGCAAACTCCTACGAGCAGTACTTC

len: 16
d_gene: TRBD2
j_gene: TRBJ2-5
abundance: NA
v_gene: TRBV10-1
CDR3aa: CASSESRGLAGETQYF
CDR3nt: TGCGCCAGCAGTGAGTCTCGGGGACTAGCGGGAGAGACCCAGTACTTC

len: 13
d_gene: TRBD1
j_gene: TRBJ2-7
abundance: many
v_gene: TRBV6-1
CDR3aa: CASHRDRAYEQYF
CDR3nt: TGTGCCAGTCACCGGGACAGGGCCTACGAGCAGTACTTC

len: 15
d_gene: TRBD1
j_gene: TRBJ2-7
abundance: many
v_gene: TRBV3-1
CDR3aa: CASRRTGGLSYEQYF
CDR3nt: TGTGCCAGCAGGAGGACAGGGGGCTTATCCTACGAGCAGTACTTC

len: 15
d_gene: TRBD1
j_gene: TRBJ2-5
abundance: NA
v_gene: TRBV28
CDR3aa: CASSYPGQGEETQYF
CDR3nt: TGTGCCAGCAGCTATCCGGGACAGGGGGAAGAGACCCAGTACTTC

len: 16
d_gene: TRBD1
j_gene: TRBJ2-5
abundance: many
v_gene: TRBV27
CDR3aa: CASSLTSGQGGETQYF
CDR3nt: TGTGCCAGCAGTTTAACCTCAGGACAGGGCGGGGAGACCCAGTACTTC

len: 17
d_gene: TRBD2
j_gene: TRBJ2-1
abundance: many
v_gene: TRBV7-3
CDR3aa: CASSSRTSGREWDEQFF
CDR3nt: TGTGCCAGCAGCTCCCGGACTAGCGGGAGGGAGTGGGATGAGCAGTTCTTC

len: 14
d_gene: NA
j_gene: TRBJ1-2
abundance: NA
v_gene: TRBV5-6
CDR3aa: CASSEQRGNYGYTF
CDR3nt: TGTGCCAGCAGCGAACAGAGGGGGAACTATGGCTACACCTTC

len: 15
d_gene: NA
j_gene: TRBJ2-1
abundance: NA
v_gene: TRBV5-1
CDR3aa: CASSLDMGGGHEQFF
CDR3nt: TGCGCCAGCAGCCTGGACATGGGAGGAGGGCATGAGCAGTTCTTC

len: 14
d_gene: NA
j_gene: TRBJ1-5
abundance: many
v_gene: TRBV6-1
CDR3aa: CASSDMAANQPQHF
CDR3nt: TGTGCCAGCAGTGATATGGCAGCAAATCAGCCCCAGCATTTT

len: 14
d_gene: NA
j_gene: TRBJ1-5
abundance: many
v_gene: TRBV7-2
CDR3aa: CASSLMGSNQPQHF
CDR3nt: TGTGCCAGCAGCTTAATGGGAAGCAATCAGCCCCAGCATTTT

len: 16
d_gene: TRBD1
j_gene: TRBJ2-7
abundance: NA
v_gene: TRBV7-9
CDR3aa: CASSSVYGTGEREQYF
CDR3nt: TGTGCCAGCAGCTCTGTTTACGGCACAGGGGAACGTGAGCAGTACTTC

len: 14
d_gene: TRBD2
j_gene: TRBJ2-2
abundance: many
v_gene: TRBV5-1
CDR3aa: CASNPREEAGELFF
CDR3nt: TGCGCCAGCAACCCGCGGGAGGAGGCCGGGGAGCTGTTTTTT

len: 15
d_gene: TRBD1
j_gene: TRBJ2-5
abundance: many
v_gene: TRBV18
CDR3aa: CASSPLRTGGETQYF
CDR3nt: TGTGCCAGCTCACCTCTCCGGACAGGGGGAGAGACCCAGTACTTC

len: 14
d_gene: NA
j_gene: TRBJ2-5
abundance: many
v_gene: TRBV5-6
CDR3aa: CASSSTGRGETQYF
CDR3nt: TGTGCCAGCAGCTCTACAGGGAGGGGAGAGACCCAGTACTTC

len: 15
d_gene: TRBD1
j_gene: TRBJ1-1
abundance: NA
v_gene: TRBV11-2
CDR3aa: CASSLLQTGSAEAFF
CDR3nt: TGTGCCAGCAGCCTCCTTCAGACAGGGTCGGCTGAAGCTTTCTTT

len: 13
d_gene: NA
j_gene: TRBJ2-1
abundance: few
v_gene: TRBV7-3
CDR3aa: CASSRGPNNEQFF
CDR3nt: TGTGCCAGCAGCCGTGGACCAAACAATGAGCAGTTCTTC

len: 11
d_gene: NA
j_gene: TRBJ1-3
abundance: many
v_gene: TRBV12-3/TRBV12-4
CDR3aa: CASTFRDNSYF
CDR3nt: TGTGCCAGCACCTTCCGGGACAACAGCTATTTT

len: 14
d_gene: TRBD1
j_gene: TRBJ1-5
abundance: NA
v_gene: TRBV27
CDR3aa: CASSWTGVGQPQHF
CDR3nt: TGTGCCAGCAGCTGGACAGGGGTCGGGCAGCCCCAGCATTTT

len: 14
d_gene: NA
j_gene: TRBJ2-1
abundance: many
v_gene: TRBV2
CDR3aa: CASRENSRGNEQFF
CDR3nt: TGTGCCAGCAGGGAAAACAGTCGAGGCAATGAGCAGTTCTTC

len: 16
d_gene: TRBD1
j_gene: TRBJ2-5
abundance: few
v_gene: TRBV19
CDR3aa: CASQDRGAGRKETQYF
CDR3nt: TGTGCCAGTCAGGACAGGGGGGCCGGCCGAAAAGAGACCCAGTACTTC

len: 19
d_gene: TRBD2
j_gene: TRBJ2-5
abundance: many
v_gene: TRBV9
CDR3aa: CASSVRSRETSGRQETQYF
CDR3nt: TGTGCCAGCAGCGTACGGTCCCGGGAAACTAGCGGGCGGCAAGAGACCCAGTACTTC